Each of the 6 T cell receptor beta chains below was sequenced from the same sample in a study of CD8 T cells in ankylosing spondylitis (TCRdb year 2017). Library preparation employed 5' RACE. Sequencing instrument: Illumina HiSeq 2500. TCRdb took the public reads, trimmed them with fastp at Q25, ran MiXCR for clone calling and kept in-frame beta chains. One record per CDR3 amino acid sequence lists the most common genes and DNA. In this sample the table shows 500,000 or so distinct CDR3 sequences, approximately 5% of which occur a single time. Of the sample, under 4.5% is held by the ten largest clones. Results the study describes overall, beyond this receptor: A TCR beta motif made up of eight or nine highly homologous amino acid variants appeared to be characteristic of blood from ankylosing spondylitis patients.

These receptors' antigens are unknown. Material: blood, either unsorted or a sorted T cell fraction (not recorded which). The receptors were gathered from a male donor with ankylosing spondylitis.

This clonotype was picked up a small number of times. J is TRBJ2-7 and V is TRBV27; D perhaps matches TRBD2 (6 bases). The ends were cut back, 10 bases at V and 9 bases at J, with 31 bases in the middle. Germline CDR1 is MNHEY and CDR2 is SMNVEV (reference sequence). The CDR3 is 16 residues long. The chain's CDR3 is CATHGSPRRRLVAQYF. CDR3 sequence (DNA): TGTGCCACCCACGGGAGCCCTAGACGTCGCCTAGTCGCGCAGTACTTC.

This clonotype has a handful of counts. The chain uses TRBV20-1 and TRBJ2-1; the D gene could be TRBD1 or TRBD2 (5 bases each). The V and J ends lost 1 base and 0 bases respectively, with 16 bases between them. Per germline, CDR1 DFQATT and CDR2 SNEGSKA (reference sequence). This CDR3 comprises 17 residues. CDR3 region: CSARARSGSRSYNEQFF. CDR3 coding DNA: TGCAGTGCTAGAGCCCGTTCAGGGAGTCGCTCCTACAATGAGCAGTTCTTC.

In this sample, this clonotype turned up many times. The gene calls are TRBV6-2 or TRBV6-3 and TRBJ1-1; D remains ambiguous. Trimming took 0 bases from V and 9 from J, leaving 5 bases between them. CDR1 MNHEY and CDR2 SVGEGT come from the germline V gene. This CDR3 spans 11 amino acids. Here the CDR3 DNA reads TGTGCCAGCAGTTACTCACAAAAAGCTTTCTTT. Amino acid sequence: CASSYSQKAFF.

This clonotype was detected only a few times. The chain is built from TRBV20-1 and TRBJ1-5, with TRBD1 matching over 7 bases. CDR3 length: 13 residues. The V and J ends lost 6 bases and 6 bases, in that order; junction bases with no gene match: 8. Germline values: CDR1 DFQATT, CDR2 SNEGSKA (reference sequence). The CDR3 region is CSAPDYRGQPQHF. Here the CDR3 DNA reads TGCAGTGCCCCAGATTACAGGGGTCAGCCCCAGCATTTT.

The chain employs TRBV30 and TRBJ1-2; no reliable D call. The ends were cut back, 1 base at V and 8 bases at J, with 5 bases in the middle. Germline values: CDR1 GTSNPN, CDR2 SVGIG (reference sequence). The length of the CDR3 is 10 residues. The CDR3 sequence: CAWSGGGYTF. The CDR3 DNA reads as TGTGCCTGGAGTGGGGGAGGCTACACCTTC.

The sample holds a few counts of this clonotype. This CDR3 is CASSLGHGSYNEQFF. The CDR3 DNA reads as TGTGCCAGCAGCTTAGGTCACGGATCCTACAATGAGCAGTTCTTC. V is TRBV7-2 and J is TRBJ2-1; D not resolved. This CDR3 contains 15 residues. Between the trimmed V and J ends, which lost 1 base and 1 base, there was a span of 8 bases. Germline V gives CDR1 SGHTA, CDR2 FQGNSA.